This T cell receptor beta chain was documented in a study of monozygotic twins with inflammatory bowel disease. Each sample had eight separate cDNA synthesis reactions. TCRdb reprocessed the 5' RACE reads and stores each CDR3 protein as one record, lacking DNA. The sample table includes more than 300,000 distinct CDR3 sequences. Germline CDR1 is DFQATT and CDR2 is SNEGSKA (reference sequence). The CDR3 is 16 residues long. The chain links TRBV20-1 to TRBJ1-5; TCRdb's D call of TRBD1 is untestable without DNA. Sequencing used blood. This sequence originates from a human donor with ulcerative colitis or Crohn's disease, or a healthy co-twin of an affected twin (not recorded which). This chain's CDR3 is CSASSPARDSNQPQHF.